A single sample gave rise to the 10 T cell receptor beta chains below, sequenced in a study of blood T cells in healthy people across ages. A second PCR of 7 to 11 cycles used a sample-barcoded 5' primer and a J-beta primer mix. TCRdb re-derived calls from the 5' RACE reads in MiXCR, one entry per CDR3 protein. The data contain about 780,000 distinct CDR3 sequences, about 42% of them seen just once; the ten biggest clones take up around 18%. Sequencing was done on a sample of blood. The receptors were sampled from a man at least 80 years old in good health.

This chain joins TRBV29-1 and TRBJ2-5; D unclear. The CDR3 is made up of 11 amino acids. V shed 6 bases and J shed 1 base, with 6 bases lying between them. CDR1 is SQVTM, CDR2 ANQGSEA, per germline. CDR3 loop: CSVITQETQYF. Here the CDR3 DNA reads TGCAGCGTCATTACCCAAGAGACCCAGTACTTC.

For this clonotype: This sequence may be a read error, since a much larger clone differs from it by one base. The V and J genes are TRBV20-1 and TRBJ2-1, with D tentatively TRBD2 (6 bases). The CDR3 covers 16 residues. Germline CDR1 is DFQATT and CDR2 is SNEGSKA (reference sequence). DNA of the CDR3: TGCAGTGCTAGAGATCGAGCTAGCGCTTCCTACAATGAGCGGTTCTTC. It yields the protein CSARDRASASYNERFF.

V and J are TRBV29-1 and TRBJ2-5; TRBD1 is a possible D gene (6 bases). This CDR3 contains 13 residues. The germline gives CDR1 SQVTM, CDR2 ANQGSEA. V was shortened by 0 bases and J by 11 bases, with 16 bases between the two germline ends. The CDR3 bases are TGCAGCGTTGAAGATCCCCAGGGGTACGGGCAGTACTTC. It translates to CSVEDPQGYGQYF.

The J gene is TRBJ1-5, the V gene TRBV27; D remains ambiguous. Trimming shortened V by 2 bases and J by 1 base, and 15 bases separated the two germline ends. The CDR3 loop spans 17 amino acids. CDR1 and CDR2 (germline): MNHEY, SMNVEV (reference sequence). The CDR3 loop reads CASSLIGGIASNQPQHF. Here the CDR3 DNA reads TGTGCCAGCAGTTTAATAGGAGGGATTGCGAGCAATCAGCCCCAGCATTTT.

This chain uses TRBV30 with TRBJ1-5, with TRBD1 matching 7 bases. CDR3 size: 14 residues. V shed 3 bases and J 5 bases; nucleotides not matched to a gene: 7. Germline loops: CDR1 GTSNPN, CDR2 SVGIG (reference sequence). The DNA of the CDR3 is TGTGCCTGGAGCCTTACAGGGGATGATCAGCCCCAGCATTTT. This sequence encodes CAWSLTGDDQPQHF. Using reference TRBV30 and TRBJ1-5 for the parts outside the CDR3, the full variable domain is SQTIHQWPATLVQPVGSPLSLECTVEGTSNPNLYWYRQAAGRGLQLLFYSVGIGQISSEVPQNLSASRPQDRQFILSSKKLLLSDSGFYLCAWSLTGDDQPQHFGDGTRLSIL.

The J gene is TRBJ2-1, the V gene TRBV7-2, with TRBD2 matching 10 bases. Germline lookup yields CDR1 SGHTA and CDR2 FQGNSA. CDR3 size: 17 residues. The V and J ends lost 4 bases and 7 bases, in that order; junction bases with no gene match: 13. The CDR3 reads CASSSGGWTSGSNEQFF. CDR3 bases: TGTGCCAGCAGCTCCGGGGGGTGGACTAGCGGTTCGAATGAGCAGTTCTTC.

The chain joins TRBV12-3 or TRBV12-4 to TRBJ1-5; the D is unclear. The CDR3 sequence is 15 residues long. V dropped 4 bases and J dropped 0 bases, with 10 bases sitting between them. The CDR3 sequence: CASSSGDYSNQPQHF. Written as DNA, the CDR3 is TGTGCCAGCAGTTCAGGAGACTATAGCAATCAGCCCCAGCATTTT.

The rearrangement links TRBV7-9 to TRBJ2-7; 8 bases are a match to TRBD2. Trimming took 3 bases from V and 3 from J; bases not matched to a gene: 10. Per germline, CDR1 SEHNR and CDR2 FQNEAQ (reference sequence). The CDR3 consists of 16 residues. The chain's CDR3 is CASSLGVAGTLYEQYF. The CDR3 region has the DNA TGTGCCAGCAGCTTGGGGGTAGCGGGGACCCTCTACGAGCAGTACTTC.

The sample holds a few counts of this clonotype. The V and J genes are TRBV7-3 and TRBJ2-3, with D hard to call. The CDR3 spans 16 residues. Trimming took off 8 bases at V and 5 bases at J, with 23 bases between the two ends. Germline CDR1 reads SGHTA; CDR2 reads FQGTGA. This CDR3 reads CASAMGLGAGEDTQYF. In nucleotides, the CDR3 is TGTGCCAGCGCAATGGGCCTAGGAGCCGGAGAAGATACGCAGTATTTT.

The CDR3 bases are TGTGCCAGCAGTGAACTCGGGACACAGGGTGGCTACACCTTC. Its protein product is CASSELGTQGGYTF. V usage is TRBV6-1 and J usage is TRBJ1-2, with a tentative D call TRBD1 (6 bases). The CDR3 loop spans 14 amino acids. Germline values: CDR1 MNHNS, CDR2 SASEGT. Trimming removed 2 bases at V and 7 bases at J, with 14 bases between.